Sequencing of this T cell receptor beta chain was carried out in a study of OX40 agonist ivuxolimab in advanced cancers. About the research overall: Patients' therapy was ivuxolimab, an antibody that acts as an agonist of OX40 (CD134). Study-level results: Nonresponders, in some cases, also had low normalized T-cell clonal expansion.

The investigators sampled blood at baseline, at cycle 4 day 1, and at cycle 7 day 1. Concerning this clone itself: The antigen is unknown.

V lost 1 base and J lost 3, with 11 bases in between. The CDR3 sequence is 14 residues long. Germline V lookup: CDR1 SGHRS, CDR2 YFSETQ. Generated by immunoSEQ multiplex PCR, the TCRdb table keeps only in-frame clones and is missing some. The sample lists about 80,000 clones, 80% to 90% occurring once. Sample: CD4+ or CD8+ T cells sorted from blood, taken in a trial of the OX40 agonist ivuxolimab. The V and J genes are TRBV5-1 and TRBJ2-7, with D perhaps TRBD1 or TRBD2 (5 bases each). The sequence was obtained from an adult with an advanced solid tumor such as melanoma, head and neck, liver or kidney cancer. The CDR3 sequence: CASSLPGPLYEQYF. In DNA form, the CDR3 reads TGCGCCAGCAGCTTGCCGGGACCACTCTACGAGCAGTACTTC.